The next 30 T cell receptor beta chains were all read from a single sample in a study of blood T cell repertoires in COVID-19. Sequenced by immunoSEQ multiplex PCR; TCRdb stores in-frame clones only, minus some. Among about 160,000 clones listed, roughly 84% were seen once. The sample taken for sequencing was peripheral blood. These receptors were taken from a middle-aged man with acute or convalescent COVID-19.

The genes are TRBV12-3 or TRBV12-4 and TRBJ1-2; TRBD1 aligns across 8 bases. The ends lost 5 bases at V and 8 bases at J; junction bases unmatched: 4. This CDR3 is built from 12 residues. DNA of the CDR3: TGTGCCAGCAGTACAGGGGGAGACGGCTACACCTTC. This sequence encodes CASSTGGDGYTF.

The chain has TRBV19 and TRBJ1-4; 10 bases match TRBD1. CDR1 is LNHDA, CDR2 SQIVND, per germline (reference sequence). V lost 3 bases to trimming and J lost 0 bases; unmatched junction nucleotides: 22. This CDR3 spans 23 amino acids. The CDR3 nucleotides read TGTGCCAGTAGTATGAGTTGGACAGGGGGTCTACCAAGGAAAAAAGCAACTAATGAAAAACTGTTTTTT. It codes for CASSMSWTGGLPRKKATNEKLFF.

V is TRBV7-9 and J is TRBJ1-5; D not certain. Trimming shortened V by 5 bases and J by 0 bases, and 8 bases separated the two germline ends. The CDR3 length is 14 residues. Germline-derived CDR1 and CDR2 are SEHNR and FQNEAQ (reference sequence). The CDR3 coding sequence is TGTGCCAGCAGCCCAGGTGGTAGCAATCAGCCCCAGCATTTT. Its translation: CASSPGGSNQPQHF.

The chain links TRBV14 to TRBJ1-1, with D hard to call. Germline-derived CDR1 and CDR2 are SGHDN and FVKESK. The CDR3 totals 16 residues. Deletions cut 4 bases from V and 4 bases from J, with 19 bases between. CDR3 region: CASSRKPNRVVTEAFF. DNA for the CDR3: TGTGCCAGCAGCCGTAAACCCAATCGGGTAGTCACTGAAGCTTTCTTT.

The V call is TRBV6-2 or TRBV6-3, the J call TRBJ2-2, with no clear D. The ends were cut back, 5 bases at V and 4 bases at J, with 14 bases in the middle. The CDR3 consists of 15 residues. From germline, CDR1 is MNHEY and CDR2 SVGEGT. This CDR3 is CASSPVGPGTGELFF. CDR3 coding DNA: TGTGCCAGCAGTCCCGTAGGCCCGGGCACCGGGGAGCTGTTTTTT.

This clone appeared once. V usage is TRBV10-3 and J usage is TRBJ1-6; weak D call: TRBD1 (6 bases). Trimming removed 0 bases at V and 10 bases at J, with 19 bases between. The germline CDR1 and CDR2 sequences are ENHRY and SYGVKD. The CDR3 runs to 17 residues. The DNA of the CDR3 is TGTGCCATCAGTGAGTCGGGTCTGGGTGGGGGCTCGTCACCCCTCCACTTT. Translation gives CAISESGLGGGSSPLHF.

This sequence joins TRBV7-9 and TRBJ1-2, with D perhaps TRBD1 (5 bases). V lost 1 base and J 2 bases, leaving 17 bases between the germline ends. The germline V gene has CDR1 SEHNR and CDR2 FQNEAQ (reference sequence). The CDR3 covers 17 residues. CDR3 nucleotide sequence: TGTGCCAGCAGCTTAGAGGTCTCCGCAGGGAAGAACTATGGCTACACCTTC. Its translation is CASSLEVSAGKNYGYTF.

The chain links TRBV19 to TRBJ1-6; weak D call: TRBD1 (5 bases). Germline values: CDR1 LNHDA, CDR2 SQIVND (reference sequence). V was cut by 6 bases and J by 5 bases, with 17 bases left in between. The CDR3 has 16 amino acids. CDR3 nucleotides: TGTGCCAGTAGCTCCCGGGGCGGGGACCATAATTCACCCCTCCACTTT. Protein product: CASSSRGGDHNSPLHF.

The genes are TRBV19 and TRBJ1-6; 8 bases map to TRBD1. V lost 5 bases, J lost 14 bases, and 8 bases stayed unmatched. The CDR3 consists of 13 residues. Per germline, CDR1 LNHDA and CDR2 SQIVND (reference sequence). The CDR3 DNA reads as TGTGCCAGTAGTCTAGGGACAGGCTCCTCCCTCCACTTT. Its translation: CASSLGTGSSLHF.

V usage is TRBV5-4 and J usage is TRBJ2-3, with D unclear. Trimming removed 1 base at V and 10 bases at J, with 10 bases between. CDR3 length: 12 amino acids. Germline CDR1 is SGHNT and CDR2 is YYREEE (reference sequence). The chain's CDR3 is CASSLNSLAQYF. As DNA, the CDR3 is TGTGCCAGCAGCTTGAATAGTTTAGCGCAGTATTTT.

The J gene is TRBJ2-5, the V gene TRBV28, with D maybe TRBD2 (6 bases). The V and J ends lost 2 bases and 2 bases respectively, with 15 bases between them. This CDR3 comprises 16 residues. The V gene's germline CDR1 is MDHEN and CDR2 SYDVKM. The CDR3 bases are TGTGCCAGCAGTTTAGTGACGGGGAGGCTGCAAGAGACCCAGTACTTC. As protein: CASSLVTGRLQETQYF.

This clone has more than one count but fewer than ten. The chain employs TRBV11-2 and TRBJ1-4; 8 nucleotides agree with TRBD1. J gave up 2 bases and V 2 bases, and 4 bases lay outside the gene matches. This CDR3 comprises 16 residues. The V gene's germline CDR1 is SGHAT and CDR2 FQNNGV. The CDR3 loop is CASSLTGGYTNEKLFF. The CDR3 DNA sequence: TGTGCCAGCAGCTTAACAGGGGGGTACACTAATGAAAAACTGTTTTTT.

CDR3 in amino acids: CASSDQSPLHF. CDR3 DNA sequence: TGTGCCAGCAGTGATCAGTCACCCCTCCACTTT. The J gene is TRBJ1-6, the V gene TRBV2; no firm D call. The CDR3 runs 11 residues. Germline CDR1 reads SNHLY; CDR2 reads FYNNEI. With 3 bases removed from V and 10 bases from J, the gap between germline ends came to 4 bases.

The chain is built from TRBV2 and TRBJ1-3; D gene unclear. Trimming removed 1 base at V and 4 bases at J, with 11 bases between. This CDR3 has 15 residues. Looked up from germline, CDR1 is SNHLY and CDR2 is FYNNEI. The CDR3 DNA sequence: TGTGCCAGCAGTGAAGATCCCCGAGGGGGAAACACCATATATTTT. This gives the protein CASSEDPRGGNTIYF.

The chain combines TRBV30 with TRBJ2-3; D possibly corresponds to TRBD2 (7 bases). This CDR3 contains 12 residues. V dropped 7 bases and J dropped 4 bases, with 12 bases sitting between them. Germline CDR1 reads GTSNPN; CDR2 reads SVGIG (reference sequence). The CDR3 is CASGGGADTQYF. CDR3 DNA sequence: TGTGCCTCGGGGGGCGGGGCAGATACGCAGTATTTT.

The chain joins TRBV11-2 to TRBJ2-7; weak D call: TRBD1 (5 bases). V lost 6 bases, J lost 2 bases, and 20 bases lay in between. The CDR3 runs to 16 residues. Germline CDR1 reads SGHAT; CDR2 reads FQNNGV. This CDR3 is CASRAPGRSAPYEQYF. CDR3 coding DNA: TGTGCCAGCAGAGCTCCAGGGCGCTCGGCCCCCTACGAGCAGTACTTC.

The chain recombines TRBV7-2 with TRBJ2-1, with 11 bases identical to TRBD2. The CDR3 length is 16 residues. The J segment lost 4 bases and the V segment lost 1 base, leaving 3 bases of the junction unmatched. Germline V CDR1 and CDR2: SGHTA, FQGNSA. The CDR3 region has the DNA TGTGCCAGCAGCTTAGTAGCGGGGGGGCATTACAATGAGCAGTTCTTC. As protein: CASSLVAGGHYNEQFF.

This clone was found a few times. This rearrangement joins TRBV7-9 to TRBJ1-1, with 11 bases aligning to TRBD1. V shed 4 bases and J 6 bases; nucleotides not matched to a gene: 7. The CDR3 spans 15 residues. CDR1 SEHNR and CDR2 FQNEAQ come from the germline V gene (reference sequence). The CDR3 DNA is TGTGCCAGCAGCTCTAATGGACAGGGGGCCGCTGAAGCTTTCTTT. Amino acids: CASSSNGQGAAEAFF.

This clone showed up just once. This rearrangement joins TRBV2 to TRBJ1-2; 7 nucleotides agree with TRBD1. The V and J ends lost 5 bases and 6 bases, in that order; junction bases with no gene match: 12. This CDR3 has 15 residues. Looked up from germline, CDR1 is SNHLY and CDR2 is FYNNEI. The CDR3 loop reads CASSKEQGLLDGYTF. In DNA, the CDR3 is TGTGCCAGCAGTAAAGAACAGGGGCTACTAGATGGCTACACCTTC.

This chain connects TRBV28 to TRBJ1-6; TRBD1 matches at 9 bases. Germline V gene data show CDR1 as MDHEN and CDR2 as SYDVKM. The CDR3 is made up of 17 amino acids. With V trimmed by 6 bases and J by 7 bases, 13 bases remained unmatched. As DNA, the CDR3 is TGTGCCAGCAGCCCCGGGTACAGGGGGCTAAAAAATTCACCCCTCCACTTT. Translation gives CASSPGYRGLKNSPLHF.

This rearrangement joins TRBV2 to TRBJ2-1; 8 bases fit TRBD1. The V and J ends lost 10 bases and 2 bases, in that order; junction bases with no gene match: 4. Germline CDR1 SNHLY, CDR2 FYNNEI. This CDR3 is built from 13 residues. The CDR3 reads CAKRTGTYNEQFF. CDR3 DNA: TGTGCCAAAAGGACAGGGACCTACAATGAGCAGTTCTTC.

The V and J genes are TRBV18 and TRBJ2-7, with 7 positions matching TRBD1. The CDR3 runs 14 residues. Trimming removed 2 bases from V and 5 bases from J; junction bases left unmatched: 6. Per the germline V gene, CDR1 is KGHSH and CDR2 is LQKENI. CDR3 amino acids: CASSPGTQGNEQYF. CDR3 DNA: TGTGCCAGCTCACCAGGTACACAGGGGAACGAGCAGTACTTC.

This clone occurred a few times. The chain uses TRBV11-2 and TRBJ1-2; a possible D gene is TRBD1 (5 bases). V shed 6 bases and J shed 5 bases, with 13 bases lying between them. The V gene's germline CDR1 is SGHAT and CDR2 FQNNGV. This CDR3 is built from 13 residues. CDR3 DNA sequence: TGTGCCAGCAGTATTGACAGTTTTTATGGCTACACCTTC. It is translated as CASSIDSFYGYTF.

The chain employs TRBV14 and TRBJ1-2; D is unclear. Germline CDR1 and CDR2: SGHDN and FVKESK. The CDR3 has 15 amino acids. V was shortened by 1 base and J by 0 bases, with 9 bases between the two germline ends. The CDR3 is CASSQALLANYGYTF. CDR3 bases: TGTGCCAGCAGCCAAGCTTTACTAGCTAACTATGGCTACACCTTC.

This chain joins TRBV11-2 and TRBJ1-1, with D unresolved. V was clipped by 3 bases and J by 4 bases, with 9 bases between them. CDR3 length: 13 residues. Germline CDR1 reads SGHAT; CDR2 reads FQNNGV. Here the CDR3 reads CASSLEIGTEAFF. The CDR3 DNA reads TGTGCCAGCAGCTTGGAGATTGGCACTGAAGCTTTCTTT.

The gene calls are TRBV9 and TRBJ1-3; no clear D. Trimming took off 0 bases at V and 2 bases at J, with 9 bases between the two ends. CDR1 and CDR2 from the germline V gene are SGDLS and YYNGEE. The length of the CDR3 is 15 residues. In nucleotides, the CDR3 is TGTGCCAGCAGCGTAGACTCAAATACTGGAAACACCATATATTTT. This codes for CASSVDSNTGNTIYF.

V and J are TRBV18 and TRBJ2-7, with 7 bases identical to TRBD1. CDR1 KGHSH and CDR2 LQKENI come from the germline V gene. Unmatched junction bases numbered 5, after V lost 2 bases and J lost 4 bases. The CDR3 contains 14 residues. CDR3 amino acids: CASSPSLQGYEQYF. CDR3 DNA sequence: TGTGCCAGCTCACCATCTCTACAGGGGTACGAGCAGTACTTC.

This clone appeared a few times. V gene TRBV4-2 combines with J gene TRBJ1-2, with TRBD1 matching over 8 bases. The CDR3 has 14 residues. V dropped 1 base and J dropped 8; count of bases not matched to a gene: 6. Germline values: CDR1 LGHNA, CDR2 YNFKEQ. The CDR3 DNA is TGTGCCAGCAGCCAAGTGGGTGCAGGGGGCGGCTACACCTTC. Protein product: CASSQVGAGGGYTF.

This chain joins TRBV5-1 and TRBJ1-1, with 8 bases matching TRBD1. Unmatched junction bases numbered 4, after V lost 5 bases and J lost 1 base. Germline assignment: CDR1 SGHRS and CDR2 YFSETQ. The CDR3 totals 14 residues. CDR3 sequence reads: CASRDTGGNTEAFF. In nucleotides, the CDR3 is TGCGCCAGCAGGGACACAGGGGGGAACACTGAAGCTTTCTTT.

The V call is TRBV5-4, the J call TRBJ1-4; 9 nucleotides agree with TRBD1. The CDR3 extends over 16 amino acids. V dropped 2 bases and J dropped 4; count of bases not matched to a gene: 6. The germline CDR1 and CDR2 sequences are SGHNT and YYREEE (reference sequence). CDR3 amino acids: CASSLQGARGNEKLFF. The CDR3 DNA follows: TGTGCCAGCAGCTTACAGGGGGCGAGGGGTAATGAAAAACTGTTTTTT.